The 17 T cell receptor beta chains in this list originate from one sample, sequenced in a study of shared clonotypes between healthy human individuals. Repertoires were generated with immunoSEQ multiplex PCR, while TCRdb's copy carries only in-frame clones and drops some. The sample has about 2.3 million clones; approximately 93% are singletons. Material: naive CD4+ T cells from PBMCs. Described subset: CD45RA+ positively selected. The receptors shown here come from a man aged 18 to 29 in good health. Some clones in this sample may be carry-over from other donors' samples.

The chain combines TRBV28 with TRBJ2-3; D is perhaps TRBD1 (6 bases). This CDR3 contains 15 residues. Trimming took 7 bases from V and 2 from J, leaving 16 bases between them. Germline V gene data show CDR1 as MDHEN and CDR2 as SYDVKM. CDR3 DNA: TGTGCCAGCACCCCTGGGGCAGGGGTCACAGATACGCAGTATTTT. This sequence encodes CASTPGAGVTDTQYF.

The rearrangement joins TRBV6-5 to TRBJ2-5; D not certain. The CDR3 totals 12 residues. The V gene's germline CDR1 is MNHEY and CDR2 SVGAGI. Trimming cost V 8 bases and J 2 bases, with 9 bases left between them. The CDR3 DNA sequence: TGTGCCAGCGGCAGACTTCAAGAGACCCAGTACTTC. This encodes CASGRLQETQYF.

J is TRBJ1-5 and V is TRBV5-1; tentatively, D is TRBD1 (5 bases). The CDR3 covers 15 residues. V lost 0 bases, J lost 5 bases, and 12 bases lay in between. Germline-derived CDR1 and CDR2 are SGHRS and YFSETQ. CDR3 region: CASSLGYGGDQPQHF. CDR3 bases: TGCGCCAGCAGCTTGGGGTATGGGGGGGATCAGCCCCAGCATTTT.

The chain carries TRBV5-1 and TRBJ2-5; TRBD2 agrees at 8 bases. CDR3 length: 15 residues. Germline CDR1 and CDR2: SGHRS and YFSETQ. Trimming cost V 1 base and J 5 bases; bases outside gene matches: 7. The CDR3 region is CASSLYGTSEETQYF. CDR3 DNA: TGCGCCAGCAGCTTGTACGGGACTAGTGAGGAGACCCAGTACTTC.

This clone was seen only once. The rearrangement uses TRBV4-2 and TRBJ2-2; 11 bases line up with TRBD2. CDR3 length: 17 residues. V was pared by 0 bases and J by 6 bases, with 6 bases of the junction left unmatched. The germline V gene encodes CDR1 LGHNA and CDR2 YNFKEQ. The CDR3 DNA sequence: TGTGCCAGCAGCCAAGAGGCCTTAGCGGGAGGGGCCGGGGAGCTGTTTTTT. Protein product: CASSQEALAGGAGELFF.

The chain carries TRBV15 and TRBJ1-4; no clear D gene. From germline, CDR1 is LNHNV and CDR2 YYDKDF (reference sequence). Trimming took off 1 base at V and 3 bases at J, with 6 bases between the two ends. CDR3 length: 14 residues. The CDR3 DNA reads TGTGCCACCAGCAGAGGGCCTCCTAATGAAAAACTGTTTTTT. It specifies CATSRGPPNEKLFF.

The CDR3 DNA sequence: TGTGCCAGCAGTGAAGGGCGGGGGAGTGCTGGGGCCAACGTCCTGACTTTC. This encodes CASSEGRGSAGANVLTF. This chain links TRBV6-1 with TRBJ2-6; 7 bases are a match to TRBD2. Looked up from germline, CDR1 is MNHNS and CDR2 is SASEGT. V trimming: 1 base; J trimming: 2 bases; junction bases outside the gene matches: 5. This CDR3 is built from 17 residues.

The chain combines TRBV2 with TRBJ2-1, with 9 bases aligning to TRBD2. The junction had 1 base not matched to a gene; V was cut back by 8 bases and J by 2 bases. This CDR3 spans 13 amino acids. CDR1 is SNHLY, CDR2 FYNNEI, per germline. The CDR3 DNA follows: TGTGCCAGCGAGCGGGAGGCCTACAATGAGCAGTTCTTC. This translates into CASEREAYNEQFF.

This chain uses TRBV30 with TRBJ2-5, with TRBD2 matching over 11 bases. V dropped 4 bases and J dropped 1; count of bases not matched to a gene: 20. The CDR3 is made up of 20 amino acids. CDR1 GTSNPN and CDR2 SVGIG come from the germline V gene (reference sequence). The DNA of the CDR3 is TGTGCCTGGACCGGCAGAGGGACTAGCGGTTCCCGTGGGGGCCAAGAGACCCAGTACTTC. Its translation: CAWTGRGTSGSRGGQETQYF.

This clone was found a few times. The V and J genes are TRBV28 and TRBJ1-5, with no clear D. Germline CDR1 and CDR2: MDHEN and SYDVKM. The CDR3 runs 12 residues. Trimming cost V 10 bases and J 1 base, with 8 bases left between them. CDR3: CATRGSNQPQHF. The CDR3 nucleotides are TGTGCCACCCGAGGAAGCAATCAGCCCCAGCATTTT.

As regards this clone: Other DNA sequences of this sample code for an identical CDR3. Here the CDR3 reads CASSPDRGNQPQHF. The CDR3, as DNA: TGTGCCAGCAGTCCTGACAGGGGCAATCAGCCCCAGCATTTT. The chain carries TRBV6-5 and TRBJ1-5, with TRBD1 matching 7 bases. Germline CDR1 is MNHEY and CDR2 is SVGAGI. Losses at the gene ends were 5 bases for V and 2 bases for J; bases not matched to a gene: 3. The CDR3 has 14 amino acids.

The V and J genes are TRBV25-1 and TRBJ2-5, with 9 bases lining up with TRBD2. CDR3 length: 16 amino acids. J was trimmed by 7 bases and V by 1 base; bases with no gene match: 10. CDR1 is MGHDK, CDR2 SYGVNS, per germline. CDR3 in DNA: TGTGCCAGCAGTGAATCGCGCGGGAGGGCATGGGCGACCCAGTACTTC. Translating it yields CASSESRGRAWATQYF.

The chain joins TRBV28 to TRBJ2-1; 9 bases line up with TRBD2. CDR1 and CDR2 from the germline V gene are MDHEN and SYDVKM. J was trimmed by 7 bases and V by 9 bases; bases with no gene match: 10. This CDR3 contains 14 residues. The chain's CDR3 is CASTTSGLANEQFF. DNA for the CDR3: TGTGCCAGTACCACTAGCGGGTTAGCTAATGAGCAGTTCTTC. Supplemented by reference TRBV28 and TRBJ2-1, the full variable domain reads DVKVTQSSRYLVKRTGEKVFLECVQDMDHENMFWYRQDPGLGLRLIYFSYDVKMKEKGDIPEGYSVSREKKERFSLILESASTNQTSMYLCASTTSGLANEQFFGPGTRLTVL.

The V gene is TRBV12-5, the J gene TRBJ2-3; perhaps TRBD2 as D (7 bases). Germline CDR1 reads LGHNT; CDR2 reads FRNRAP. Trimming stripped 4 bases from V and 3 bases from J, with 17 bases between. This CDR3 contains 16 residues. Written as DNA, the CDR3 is TGTGCTAGTGGTTCTGGATCGCGGGGGCGAACAGATACGCAGTATTTT. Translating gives CASGSGSRGRTDTQYF.

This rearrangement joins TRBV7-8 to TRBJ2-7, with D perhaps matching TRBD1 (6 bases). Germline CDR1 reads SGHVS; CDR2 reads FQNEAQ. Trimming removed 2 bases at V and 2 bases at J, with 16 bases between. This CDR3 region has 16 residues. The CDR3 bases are TGTGCCAGCAGCTTAATCATGGGGCAGGGGACCTACGAGCAGTACTTC. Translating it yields CASSLIMGQGTYEQYF.

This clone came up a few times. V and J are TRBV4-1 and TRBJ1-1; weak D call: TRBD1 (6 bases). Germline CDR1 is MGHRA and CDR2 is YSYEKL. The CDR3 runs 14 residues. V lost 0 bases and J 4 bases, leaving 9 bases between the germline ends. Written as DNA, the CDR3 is TGCGCCAGCAGCCAAGATCGACAGGCCACTGAAGCTTTCTTT. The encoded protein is CASSQDRQATEAFF.

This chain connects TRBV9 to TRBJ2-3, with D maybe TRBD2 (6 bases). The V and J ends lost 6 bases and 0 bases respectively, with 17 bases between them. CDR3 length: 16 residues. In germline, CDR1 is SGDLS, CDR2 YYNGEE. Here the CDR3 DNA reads TGTGCCAGCACCCCAGGAGGGCGGTCTAGCACAGATACGCAGTATTTT. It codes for CASTPGGRSSTDTQYF. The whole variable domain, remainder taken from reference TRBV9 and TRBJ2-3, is DSGVTQTPKHLITATGQRVTLRCSPRSGDLSVYWYQQSLDQGLQFLIQYYNGEERAKGNILERFSAQQFPDLHSELNLSSLELGDSALYFCASTPGGRSSTDTQYFGPGTRLTVL.